The 14 T cell receptor beta chains below were found in one sample sequenced in a study of blood T cells in healthy people across ages. With a J-beta primer mix and a sample-barcoded 5' primer, a second PCR ran 7 to 11 cycles. TCRdb re-called the 5' RACE reads through MiXCR, storing one row per CDR3 protein. Of 700,000 to 900,000 distinct CDR3 sequences in the sample, roughly 50% are singletons; the top ten hold approximately 40%. Specimen: blood. All receptors come from a man aged 80 or over in good health.

The chain is built from TRBV18 and TRBJ2-1; D ambiguous. The J call may be faulty, since TRBJ2-7 better matches the DNA end. CDR1 KGHSH and CDR2 LQKENI come from the germline V gene. This CDR3 comprises 16 residues. CDR3 nucleotides: TGTGCCAGCTCACCACCGTTAACACAAGGTCTCAATGAGCAGTACTTC. Its protein is CASSPPLTQGLNEQYF.

V and J are TRBV7-9 and TRBJ2-5, with D perhaps being TRBD1 or TRBD2 (5 bases each). The V gene lost 2 bases and the J gene lost 5 bases, with 12 bases spanning the gap. The CDR3 is 14 residues long. Germline V gene sequence: CDR1 SEHNR, CDR2 FQNEAQ (reference sequence). The CDR3 DNA reads as TGTGCCAGCAGCTTATACGGGGACGGGGAGACCCAGTACTTC. Its translation is CASSLYGDGETQYF. Supplemented by reference TRBV7-9 and TRBJ2-5, the full variable domain reads DTGVSQNPRHKITKRGQNVTFRCDPISEHNRLYWYRQTLGQGPEFLTYFQNEAQLEKSRLLSDRFSAERPKGSFSTLEIQRTEQGDSAMYLCASSLYGDGETQYFGPGTRLLVL.

This clonotype was seen a few times. This chain joins TRBV7-9 and TRBJ2-7, with 10 bases lining up with TRBD2. V lost 2 bases and J lost 2; bases outside the gene matches: 3. CDR1 and CDR2 from the germline V gene are SEHNR and FQNEAQ (reference sequence). CDR3 length: 15 residues. The CDR3 nucleotides are TGTGCCAGCAGCTTACCGGGACTAGCGACCTACGAGCAGTACTTC. It is translated as CASSLPGLATYEQYF. Variable domain in full (rest from reference TRBV7-9 and TRBJ2-7): DTGVSQNPRHKITKRGQNVTFRCDPISEHNRLYWYRQTLGQGPEFLTYFQNEAQLEKSRLLSDRFSAERPKGSFSTLEIQRTEQGDSAMYLCASSLPGLATYEQYFGPGTRLTVT.

The rearrangement links TRBV20-1 to TRBJ2-5, with 10 bases identical to TRBD1. The germline V gene has CDR1 DFQATT and CDR2 SNEGSKA (reference sequence). This CDR3 is built from 13 residues. V lost 5 bases to trimming and J lost 11 bases; unmatched junction nucleotides: 11. The CDR3 loop reads CSADPGQGLGQYF. The CDR3 region has the DNA TGCAGTGCTGACCCGGGACAGGGGCTAGGGCAGTACTTC.

The sample holds a few counts of this clonotype. The rearrangement links TRBV14 to TRBJ2-1, with 11 nucleotides matching TRBD1. J gave up 4 bases and V 4 bases, and 3 bases lay outside the gene matches. Germline loops: CDR1 SGHDN, CDR2 FVKESK. The CDR3 spans 15 residues. CDR3 sequence (DNA): TGTGCCAGCAGCCTGGGGACAGGGGGATACAATGAGCAGTTCTTC. This codes for CASSLGTGGYNEQFF.

This chain links TRBV5-5 with TRBJ2-5; 7 bases are a match to TRBD1. The CDR3 runs to 14 residues. Germline V gene lookup returns CDR1 SGHKS and CDR2 YYEKEE (reference sequence). The ends lost 2 bases at V and 11 bases at J; junction bases unmatched: 12. The DNA of the CDR3 is TGTGCCAGCAGCTTAGGACAGGTTTACAATGAGCAGTACTTC. Protein product: CASSLGQVYNEQYF.

Ten or more counts support this clonotype. The genes are TRBV20-1 and TRBJ1-5; D perhaps matches TRBD1 (5 bases). Germline loops: CDR1 DFQATT, CDR2 SNEGSKA (reference sequence). Trimming left V 0 bases short and J 1 base short, with 16 bases between. This CDR3 has 17 residues. The CDR3 DNA reads as TGCAGTGCTAGAGATGCTCTCAGGGCGGGGAGCAATCAGCCCCAGCATTTT. Translation gives CSARDALRAGSNQPQHF.

This clonotype was seen a few times. The rearrangement joins TRBV13 to TRBJ2-7; TRBD2 is a possible D gene (5 bases). The CDR3 contains 14 residues. V lost 1 base and J lost 3, with 10 bases in between. CDR1 PRHDT and CDR2 FYEKMQ come from the germline V gene (reference sequence). The CDR3 spells CASSLDGIGYEQYF. As DNA, the CDR3 is TGTGCCAGCAGCTTAGACGGGATAGGCTACGAGCAGTACTTC.

The rearrangement uses TRBV9 and TRBJ1-2; tentatively, D is TRBD1 (6 bases). The germline CDR1 and CDR2 sequences are SGDLS and YYNGEE. V lost 3 bases, J lost 1 base, and 13 bases lay in between. The CDR3 is 15 amino acids. The CDR3 is CASSAPQGLNYGYTF. As DNA, the CDR3 is TGTGCCAGCAGCGCTCCGCAGGGGCTTAACTATGGCTACACCTTC.

The rearrangement uses TRBV5-6 and TRBJ2-4; the D gene could be TRBD1 or TRBD2 (5 bases each). The J call may not be correct, given that the DNA end is closer to TRBJ2-7. This CDR3 comprises 12 residues. Germline CDR1 is SGHDT and CDR2 is YYEEEE. The chain's CDR3 is CASSGTTYEQYF. The CDR3 nucleotides read TGTGCCAGCAGCGGGACGACCTACGAGCAGTACTTC.

This clonotype has just a few counts. The V call is TRBV7-3, the J call TRBJ1-1; perhaps TRBD1 as D (6 bases). This CDR3 is built from 15 residues. CDR1 is SGHTA and CDR2 is FQGTGA in the germline V gene. The V end lost 5 bases, the J end lost 2 bases, and 15 bases lay between the germline ends. The CDR3: CASSMTGAPNTEAFF. Here the CDR3 DNA reads TGTGCCAGCAGCATGACAGGTGCCCCTAACACTGAAGCTTTCTTT.

This chain connects TRBV24-1 to TRBJ2-1; 8 nucleotides match TRBD1. The germline V gene has CDR1 KGHDR and CDR2 SFDVKD. The CDR3 extends over 18 amino acids. After removal of 4 bases from V and 2 bases from J, the junction contained 12 bases not matched to a gene. In DNA, the CDR3 is TGTGCCACCAGTGACCCATCCCCTGACAGGGGCCCCTACAATGAGCAGTTCTTC. Translated: CATSDPSPDRGPYNEQFF.

The chain recombines TRBV5-1 with TRBJ2-1; 12 bases agree with TRBD2. The CDR3 spans 16 residues. The germline gives CDR1 SGHRS, CDR2 YFSETQ. The V gene end was trimmed by 4 bases and the J gene end by 5 bases; junction bases not matched to a gene: 7. The CDR3 sequence is CASSRRTSGTNNEQFF. The CDR3 DNA reads TGCGCCAGCAGCCGACGGACTAGCGGGACGAACAATGAGCAGTTCTTC.

The CDR3 region has the DNA TGTGCCAGCAGCCAATGGTCGACAGGGGCTGAAAAACTGTTTTTT. Translated: CASSQWSTGAEKLFF. This rearrangement joins TRBV3-1 to TRBJ1-4; 8 bases are a match to TRBD1. The V gene's germline CDR1 is LGHDT and CDR2 YNNKEL (reference sequence). The V gene end was trimmed by 2 bases and the J gene end by 7 bases; junction bases not matched to a gene: 6. The CDR3 consists of 15 residues.